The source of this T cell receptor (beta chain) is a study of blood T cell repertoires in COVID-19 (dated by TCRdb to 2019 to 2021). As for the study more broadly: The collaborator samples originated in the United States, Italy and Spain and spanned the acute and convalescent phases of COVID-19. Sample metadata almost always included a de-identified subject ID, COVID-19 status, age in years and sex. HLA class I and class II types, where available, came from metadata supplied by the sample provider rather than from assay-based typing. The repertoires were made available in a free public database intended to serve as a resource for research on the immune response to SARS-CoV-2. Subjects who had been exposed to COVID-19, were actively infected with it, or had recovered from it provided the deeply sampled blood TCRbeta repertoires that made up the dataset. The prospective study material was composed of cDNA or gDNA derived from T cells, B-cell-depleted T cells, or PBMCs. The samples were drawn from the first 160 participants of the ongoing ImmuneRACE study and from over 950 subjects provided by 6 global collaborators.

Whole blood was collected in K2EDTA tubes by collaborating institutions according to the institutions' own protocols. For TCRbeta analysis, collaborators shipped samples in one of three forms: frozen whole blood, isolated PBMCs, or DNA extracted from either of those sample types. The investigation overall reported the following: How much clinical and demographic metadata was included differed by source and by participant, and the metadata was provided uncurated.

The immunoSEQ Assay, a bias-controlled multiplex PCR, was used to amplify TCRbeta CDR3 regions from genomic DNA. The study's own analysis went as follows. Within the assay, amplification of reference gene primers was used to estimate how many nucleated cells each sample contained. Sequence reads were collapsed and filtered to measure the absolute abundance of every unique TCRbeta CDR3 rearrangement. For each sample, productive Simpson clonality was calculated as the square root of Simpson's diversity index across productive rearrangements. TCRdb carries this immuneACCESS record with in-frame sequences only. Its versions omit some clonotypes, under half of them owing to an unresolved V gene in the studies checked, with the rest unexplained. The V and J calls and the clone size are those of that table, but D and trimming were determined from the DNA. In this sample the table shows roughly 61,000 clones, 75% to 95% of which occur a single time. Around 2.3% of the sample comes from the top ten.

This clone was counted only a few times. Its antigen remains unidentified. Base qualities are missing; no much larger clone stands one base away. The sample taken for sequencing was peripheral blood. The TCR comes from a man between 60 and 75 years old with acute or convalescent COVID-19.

CDR3 region: CASSSPTDSYEQYF. The DNA sequence follows: TGTGCCAGCAGTTCACCAACAGACTCCTACGAGCAGTACTTC. The rearranged chain carries TRBV6-6 and TRBJ2-7, with the D gene uncertain. The germline V gene (reference sequence) sets CDR1 to MNHNY and CDR2 to SVGAGI. Measured from the cysteine to the phenylalanine, the CDR3 is 14 residues long. CDR3 DNA only is kept here, 42 bases in frame from base 1. Trimming removed 4 bases from V and 0 bases from J, leaving 10 bases between the germline ends.